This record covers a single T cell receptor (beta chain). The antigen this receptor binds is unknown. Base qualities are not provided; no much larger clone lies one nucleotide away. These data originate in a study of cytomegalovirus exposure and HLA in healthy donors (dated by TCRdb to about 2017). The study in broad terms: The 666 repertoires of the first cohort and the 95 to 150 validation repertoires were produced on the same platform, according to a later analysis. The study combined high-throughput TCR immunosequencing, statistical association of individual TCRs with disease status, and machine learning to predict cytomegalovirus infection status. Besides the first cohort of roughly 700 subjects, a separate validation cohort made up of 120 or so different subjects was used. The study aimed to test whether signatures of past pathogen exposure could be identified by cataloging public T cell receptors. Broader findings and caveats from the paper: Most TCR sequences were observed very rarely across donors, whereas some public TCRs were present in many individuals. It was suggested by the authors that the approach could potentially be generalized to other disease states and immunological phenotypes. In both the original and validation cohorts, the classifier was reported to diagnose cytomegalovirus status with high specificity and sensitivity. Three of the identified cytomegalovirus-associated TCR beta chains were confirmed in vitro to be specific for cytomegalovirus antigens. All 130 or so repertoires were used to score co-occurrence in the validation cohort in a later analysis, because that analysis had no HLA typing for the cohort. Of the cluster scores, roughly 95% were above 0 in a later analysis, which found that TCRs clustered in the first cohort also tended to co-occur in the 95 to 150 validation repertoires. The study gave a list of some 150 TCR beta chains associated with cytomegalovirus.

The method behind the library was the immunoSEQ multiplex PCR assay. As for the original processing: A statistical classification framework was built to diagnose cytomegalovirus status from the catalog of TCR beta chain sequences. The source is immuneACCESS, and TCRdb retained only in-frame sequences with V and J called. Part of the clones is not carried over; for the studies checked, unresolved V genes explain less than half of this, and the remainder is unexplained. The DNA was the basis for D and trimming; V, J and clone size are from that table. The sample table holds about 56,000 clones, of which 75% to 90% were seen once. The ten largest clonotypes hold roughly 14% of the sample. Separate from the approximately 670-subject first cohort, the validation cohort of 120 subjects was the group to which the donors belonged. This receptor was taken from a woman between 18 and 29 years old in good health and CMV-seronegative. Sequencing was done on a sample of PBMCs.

The nucleotides read TGCGCCAGCAGCTTCGGACAGGGAGAGACCCAGTACTTC. Translation gives CASSFGQGETQYF. The sequence links TRBV5-1 to TRBJ2-5; 8 central nucleotides agree with TRBD1. The CDR3 runs 13 amino acids, cysteine and phenylalanine included. The only DNA kept is the CDR3, 39 bases in frame from the first base. CDR1 and CDR2 were assigned from the germline V gene as SGHRS and YFSETQ. Clipping removes 2 bases from V and 4 bases from J, with 1 as the unmatched junction base count.